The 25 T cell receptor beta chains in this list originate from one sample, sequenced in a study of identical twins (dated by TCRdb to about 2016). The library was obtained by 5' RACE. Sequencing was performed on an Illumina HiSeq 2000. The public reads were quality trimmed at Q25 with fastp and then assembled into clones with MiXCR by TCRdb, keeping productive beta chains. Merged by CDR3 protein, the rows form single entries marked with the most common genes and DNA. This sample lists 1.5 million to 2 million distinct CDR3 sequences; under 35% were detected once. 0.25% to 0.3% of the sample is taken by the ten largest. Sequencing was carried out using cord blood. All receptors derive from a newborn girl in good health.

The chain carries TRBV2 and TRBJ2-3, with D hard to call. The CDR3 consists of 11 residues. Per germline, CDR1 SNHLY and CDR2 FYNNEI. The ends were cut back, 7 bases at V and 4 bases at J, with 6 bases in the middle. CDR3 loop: CASKPADTQYF. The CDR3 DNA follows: TGTGCCAGCAAGCCGGCAGATACGCAGTATTTT.

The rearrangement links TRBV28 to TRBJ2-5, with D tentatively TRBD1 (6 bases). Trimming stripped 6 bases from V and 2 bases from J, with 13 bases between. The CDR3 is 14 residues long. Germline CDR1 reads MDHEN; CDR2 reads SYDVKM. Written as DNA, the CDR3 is TGTGCCAGCAGCGTCCCGGGACAACAAGAGACCCAGTACTTC. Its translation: CASSVPGQQETQYF.

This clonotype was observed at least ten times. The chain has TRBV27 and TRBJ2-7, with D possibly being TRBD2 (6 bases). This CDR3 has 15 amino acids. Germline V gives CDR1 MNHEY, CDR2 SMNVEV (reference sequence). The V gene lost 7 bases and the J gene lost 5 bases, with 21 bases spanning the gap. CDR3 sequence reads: CASNWRLGAWNEQYF. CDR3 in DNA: TGTGCCAGCAATTGGCGACTAGGAGCGTGGAACGAGCAGTACTTC.

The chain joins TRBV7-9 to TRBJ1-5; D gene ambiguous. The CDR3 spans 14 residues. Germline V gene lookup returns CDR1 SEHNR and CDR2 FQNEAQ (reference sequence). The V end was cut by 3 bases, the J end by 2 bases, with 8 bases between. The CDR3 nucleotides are TGTGCCAGCAGCTTGAACAATGGCAATCAGCCCCAGCATTTT. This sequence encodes CASSLNNGNQPQHF.

CDR3 coding DNA: TGTGCCAGCAGAAGCTGGACACTTTACACCGGGGAGCTGTTTTTT. It translates to CASRSWTLYTGELFF. V and J are TRBV6-2 or TRBV6-3 and TRBJ2-2, with D possibly being TRBD1 (5 bases). The ends were cut back, 6 bases at V and 3 bases at J, with 14 bases in the middle. In germline, CDR1 is MNHEY, CDR2 SVGEGT. The CDR3 has 15 residues.

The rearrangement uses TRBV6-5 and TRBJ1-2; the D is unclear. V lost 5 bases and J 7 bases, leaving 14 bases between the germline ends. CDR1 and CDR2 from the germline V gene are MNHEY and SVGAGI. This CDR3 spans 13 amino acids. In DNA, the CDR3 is TGTGCCAGCAGTCTCACGGGCCCGGGTGGCTACACCTTC. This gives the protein CASSLTGPGGYTF.

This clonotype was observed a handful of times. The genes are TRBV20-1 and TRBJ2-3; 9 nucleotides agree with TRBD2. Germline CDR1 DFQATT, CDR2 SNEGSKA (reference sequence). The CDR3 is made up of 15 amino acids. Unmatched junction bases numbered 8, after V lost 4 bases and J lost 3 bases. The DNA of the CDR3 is TGCAGTGCTAAGGGGACTAGCTATACGACAGATACGCAGTATTTT. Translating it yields CSAKGTSYTTDTQYF.

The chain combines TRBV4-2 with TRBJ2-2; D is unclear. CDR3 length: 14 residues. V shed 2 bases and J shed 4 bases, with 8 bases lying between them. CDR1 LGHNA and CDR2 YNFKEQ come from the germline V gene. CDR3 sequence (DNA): TGTGCCAGCAGCCAACCGCATGGCACCGGGGAGCTGTTTTTT. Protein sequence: CASSQPHGTGELFF.

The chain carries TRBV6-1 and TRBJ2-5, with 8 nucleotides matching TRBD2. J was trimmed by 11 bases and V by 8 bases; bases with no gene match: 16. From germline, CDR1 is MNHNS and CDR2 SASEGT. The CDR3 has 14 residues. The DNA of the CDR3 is TGTGCCAGCGAGAGCGGGGGAGCCCCCAATGAGCAGTACTTC. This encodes CASESGGAPNEQYF.

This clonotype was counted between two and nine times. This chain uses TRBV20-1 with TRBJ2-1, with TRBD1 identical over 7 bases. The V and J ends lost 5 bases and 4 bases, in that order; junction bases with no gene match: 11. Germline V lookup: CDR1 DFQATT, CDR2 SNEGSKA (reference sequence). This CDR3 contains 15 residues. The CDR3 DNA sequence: TGCAGTGCTCCCCGACAGGGTTGGGGTTACAATGAGCAGTTCTTC. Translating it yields CSAPRQGWGYNEQFF.

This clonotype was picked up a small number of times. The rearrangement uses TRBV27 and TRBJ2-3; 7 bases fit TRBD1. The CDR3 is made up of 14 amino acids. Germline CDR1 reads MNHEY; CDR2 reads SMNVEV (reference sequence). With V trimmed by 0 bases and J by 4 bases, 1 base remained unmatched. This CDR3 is CASSLSTGPDTQYF. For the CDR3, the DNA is TGTGCCAGCAGTTTATCGACAGGGCCAGATACGCAGTATTTT.

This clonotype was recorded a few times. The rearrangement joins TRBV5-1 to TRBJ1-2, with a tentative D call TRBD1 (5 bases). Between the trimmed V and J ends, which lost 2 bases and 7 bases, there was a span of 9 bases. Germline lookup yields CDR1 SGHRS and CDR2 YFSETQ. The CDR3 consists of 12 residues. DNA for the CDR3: TGCGCCAGCAGCTTAACAAGGGGTGGCTACACCTTC. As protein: CASSLTRGGYTF.

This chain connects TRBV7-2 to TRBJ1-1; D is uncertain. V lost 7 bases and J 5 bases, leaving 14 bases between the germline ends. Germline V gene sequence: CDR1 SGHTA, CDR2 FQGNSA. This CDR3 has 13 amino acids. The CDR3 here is CASTQAYSTEAFF. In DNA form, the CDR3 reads TGTGCCAGCACCCAAGCGTATTCGACTGAAGCTTTCTTT.

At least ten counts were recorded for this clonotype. In DNA, the CDR3 is TGCGCCAGCAGCCAACCCTCAGGAGCTAACTATGGCTACACCTTC. It is translated as CASSQPSGANYGYTF. The chain recombines TRBV4-1 with TRBJ1-2; D unresolved. CDR1 is MGHRA, CDR2 YSYEKL, per germline. The CDR3 contains 15 residues. The V end was cut by 2 bases, the J end by 0 bases, with 10 bases between.

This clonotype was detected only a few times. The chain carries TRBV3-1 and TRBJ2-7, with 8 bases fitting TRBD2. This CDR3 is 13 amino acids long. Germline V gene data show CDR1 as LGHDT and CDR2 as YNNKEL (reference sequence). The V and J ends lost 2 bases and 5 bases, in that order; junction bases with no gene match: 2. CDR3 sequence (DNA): TGTGCCAGCAGCCAATTCGGGGGGGACGAGCAGTACTTC. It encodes CASSQFGGDEQYF.

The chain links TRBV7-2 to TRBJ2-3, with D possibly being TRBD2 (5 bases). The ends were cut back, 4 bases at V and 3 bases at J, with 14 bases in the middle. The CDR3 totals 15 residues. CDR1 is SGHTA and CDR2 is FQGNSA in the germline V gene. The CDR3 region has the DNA TGTGCCAGCAGCTCCCGACGGGGTATAACAGATACGCAGTATTTT. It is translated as CASSSRRGITDTQYF.

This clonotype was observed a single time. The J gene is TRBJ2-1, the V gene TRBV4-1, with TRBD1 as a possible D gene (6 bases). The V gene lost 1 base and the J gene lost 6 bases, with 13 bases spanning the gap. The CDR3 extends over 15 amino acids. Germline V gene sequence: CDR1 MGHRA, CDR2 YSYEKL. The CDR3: CASSQAPYRANEQFF. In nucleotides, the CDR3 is TGCGCCAGCAGCCAAGCGCCCTACAGGGCCAATGAGCAGTTCTTC.

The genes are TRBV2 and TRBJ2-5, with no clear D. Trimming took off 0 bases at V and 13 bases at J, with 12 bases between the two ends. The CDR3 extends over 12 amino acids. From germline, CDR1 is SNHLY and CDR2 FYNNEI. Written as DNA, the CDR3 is TGTGCCAGCAGTGAAGCGGGGTACGAGCTGTACTTC. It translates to CASSEAGYELYF. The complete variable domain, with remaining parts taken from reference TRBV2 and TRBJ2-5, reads EPEVTQTPSHQVTQMGQEVILRCVPISNHLYFYWYRQILGQKVEFLVSFYNNEISEKSEIFDDQFSVERPDGSNFTLKIRSTKLEDSAMYFCASSEAGYELYFGPGTRLLVL.

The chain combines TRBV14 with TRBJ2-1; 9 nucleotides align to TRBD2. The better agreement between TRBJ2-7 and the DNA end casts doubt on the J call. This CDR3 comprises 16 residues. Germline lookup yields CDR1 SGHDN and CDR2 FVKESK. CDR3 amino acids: CASSRVTSGLYNEQYF. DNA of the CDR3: TGTGCCAGCAGCCGGGTAACTAGCGGGCTCTACAATGAGCAGTACTTC.

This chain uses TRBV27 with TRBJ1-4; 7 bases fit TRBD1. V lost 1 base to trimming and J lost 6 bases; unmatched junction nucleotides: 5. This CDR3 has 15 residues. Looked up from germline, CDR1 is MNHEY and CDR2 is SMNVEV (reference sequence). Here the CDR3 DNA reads TGTGCCAGCAGTTTATGGAGAGGGGGCGATGAAAAACTGTTTTTT. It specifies CASSLWRGGDEKLFF.

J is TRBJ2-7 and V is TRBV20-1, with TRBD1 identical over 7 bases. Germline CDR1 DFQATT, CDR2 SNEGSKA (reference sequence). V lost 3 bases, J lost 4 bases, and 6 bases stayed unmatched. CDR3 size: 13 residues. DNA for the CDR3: TGCAGTGCTAGGACAGGGAAGGAATACGAGCAGTACTTC. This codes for CSARTGKEYEQYF.

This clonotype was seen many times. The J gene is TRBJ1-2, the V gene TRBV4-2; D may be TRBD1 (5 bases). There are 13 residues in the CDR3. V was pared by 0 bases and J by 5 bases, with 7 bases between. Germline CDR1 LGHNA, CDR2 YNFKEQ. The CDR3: CASSQDRQYGYTF. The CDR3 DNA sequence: TGTGCCAGCAGCCAAGATCGACAGTATGGCTACACCTTC.

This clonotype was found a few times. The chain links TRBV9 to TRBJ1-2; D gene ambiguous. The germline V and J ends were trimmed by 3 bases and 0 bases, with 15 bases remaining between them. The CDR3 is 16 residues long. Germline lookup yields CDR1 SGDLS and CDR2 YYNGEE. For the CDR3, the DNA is TGTGCCAGCAGCGCCCTTACCTGGGGATCTAACTATGGCTACACCTTC. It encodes CASSALTWGSNYGYTF.

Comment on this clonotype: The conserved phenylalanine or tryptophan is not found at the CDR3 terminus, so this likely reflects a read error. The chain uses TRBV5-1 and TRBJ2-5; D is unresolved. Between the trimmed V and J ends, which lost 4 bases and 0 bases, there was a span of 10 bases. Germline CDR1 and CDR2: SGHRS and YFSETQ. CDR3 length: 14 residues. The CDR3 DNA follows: TGCGCCAGCAGCCAGACACACTACCAAGAGACCCAGTACATC. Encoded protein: CASSQTHYQETQYI.

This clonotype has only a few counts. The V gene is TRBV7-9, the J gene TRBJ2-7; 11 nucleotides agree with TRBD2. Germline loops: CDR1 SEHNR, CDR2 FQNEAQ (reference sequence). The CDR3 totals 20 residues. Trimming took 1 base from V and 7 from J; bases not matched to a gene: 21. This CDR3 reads CASSLVLIGGSLAGVDEQYF. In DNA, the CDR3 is TGTGCCAGCAGCTTAGTTTTGATCGGGGGCTCACTAGCGGGGGTCGATGAGCAGTACTTC.